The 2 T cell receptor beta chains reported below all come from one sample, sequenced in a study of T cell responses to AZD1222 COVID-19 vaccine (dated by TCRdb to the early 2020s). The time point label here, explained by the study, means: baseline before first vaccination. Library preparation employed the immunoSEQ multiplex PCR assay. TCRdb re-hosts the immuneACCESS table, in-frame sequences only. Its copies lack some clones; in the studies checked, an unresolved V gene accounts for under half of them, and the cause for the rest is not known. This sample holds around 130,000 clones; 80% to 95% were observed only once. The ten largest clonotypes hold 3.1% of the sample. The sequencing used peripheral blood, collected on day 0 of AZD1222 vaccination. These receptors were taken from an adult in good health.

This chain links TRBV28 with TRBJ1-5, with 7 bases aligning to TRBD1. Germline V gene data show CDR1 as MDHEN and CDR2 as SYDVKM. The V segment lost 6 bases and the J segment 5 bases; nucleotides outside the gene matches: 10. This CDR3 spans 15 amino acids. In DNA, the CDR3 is TGTGCCAGCAGCTTCCAGGGGGTAGGTTATCAGCCCCAGCATTTT. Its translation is CASSFQGVGYQPQHF. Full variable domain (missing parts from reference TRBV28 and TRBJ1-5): DVKVTQSSRYLVKRTGEKVFLECVQDMDHENMFWYRQDPGLGLRLIYFSYDVKMKEKGDIPEGYSVSREKKERFSLILESASTNQTSMYLCASSFQGVGYQPQHFGDGTRLSIL.

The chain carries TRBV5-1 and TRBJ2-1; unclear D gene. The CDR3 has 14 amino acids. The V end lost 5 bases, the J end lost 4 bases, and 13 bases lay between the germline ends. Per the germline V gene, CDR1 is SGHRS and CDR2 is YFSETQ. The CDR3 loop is CASRVGLSYNEQFF. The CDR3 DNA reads TGCGCCAGCAGAGTAGGGCTTTCTTACAATGAGCAGTTCTTC.